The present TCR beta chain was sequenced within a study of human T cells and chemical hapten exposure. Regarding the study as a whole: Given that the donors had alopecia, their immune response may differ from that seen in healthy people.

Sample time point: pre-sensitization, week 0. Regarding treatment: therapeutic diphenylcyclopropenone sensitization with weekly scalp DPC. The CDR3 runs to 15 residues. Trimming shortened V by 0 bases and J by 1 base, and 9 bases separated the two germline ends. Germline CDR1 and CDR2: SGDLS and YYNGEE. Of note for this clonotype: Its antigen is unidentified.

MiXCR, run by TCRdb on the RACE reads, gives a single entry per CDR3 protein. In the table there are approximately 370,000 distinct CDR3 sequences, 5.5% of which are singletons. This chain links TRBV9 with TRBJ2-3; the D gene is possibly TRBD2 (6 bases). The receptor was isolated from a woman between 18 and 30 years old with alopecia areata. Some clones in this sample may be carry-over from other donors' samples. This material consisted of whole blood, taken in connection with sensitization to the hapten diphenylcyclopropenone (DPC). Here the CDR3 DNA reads TGTGCCAGCAGCGTAGGGGGGGATCGCACAGATACGCAGTATTTT. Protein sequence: CASSVGGDRTDTQYF.